A few counts support the clone carrying this T cell receptor beta chain. TCRdb keeps only in-frame clones here, not all; method: immunoSEQ multiplex PCR. The repertoire holds about 260,000 clones, with about 85% as singletons. This sample was included in a study of blood T cell repertoires in COVID-19. Germline-derived CDR1 and CDR2 are SEHNR and FQNEAQ (reference sequence). J was trimmed by 2 bases and V by 4 bases; bases with no gene match: 11. CDR3 length equals 17 residues. This clonotype was obtained from a human donor in a cohort sampled during active COVID-19. Sample: peripheral blood. The genes are TRBV7-9 and TRBJ2-7; 10 bases match TRBD2. CDR3 bases: TGTGCCAGCAGCTCCGCAGCTCCCGGGACTAGCGCCTACGAGCAGTACTTC. Translated, it gives CASSSAAPGTSAYEQYF. The whole variable domain, remainder taken from reference TRBV7-9 and TRBJ2-7, is DTGVSQNPRHKITKRGQNVTFRCDPISEHNRLYWYRQTLGQGPEFLTYFQNEAQLEKSRLLSDRFSAERPKGSFSTLEIQRTEQGDSAMYLCASSSAAPGTSAYEQYFGPGTRLTVT.